This T cell receptor beta chain originates from a study of blood T cell repertoires in COVID-19. About the research overall: The United States, Italy and Spain provided the acute and convalescent COVID-19 samples. The analysed material was cDNA or gDNA that came from T cells, B-cell-depleted T cells, or PBMCs.

In the authors' workflow: Amplification of reference gene primers provided the estimated nucleated cell counts. Measured with immunoSEQ multiplex PCR; TCRdb has only the in-frame clones, and not every one. V and J calls and clone size are copied from that table; D and trimming were computed from the DNA. The table has 300,000 or so clones, more than 80% seen once; the top ten hold about 4%. The CDR3 extends over 14 amino acids. With 0 bases clipped from V and 4 bases from J, the junction kept 3 bases outside the gene matches. CDR1 and CDR2 from the germline V gene are SGHRS and YFSETQ. Sequencing input: peripheral blood. The chain carries TRBV5-1 and TRBJ2-5; TRBD1 aligns across 7 bases. The TCR comes from a woman aged 40 to 49 with acute or convalescent COVID-19. CDR3 nucleotide sequence: TGCGCCAGCAGCTTGGCGGGACAGTTAGAGACCCAGTACTTC. The encoded protein is CASSLAGQLETQYF.